This T cell receptor beta chain was sequenced during a study of Ad26.COV2.S vaccination and SARS-CoV-2 variants. Study as a whole: Intramuscularly, Ad26.COV2.S was given either once or twice, 56 days apart. Regarding the study as a whole: Considerable breadth of spike-specific CD8+ and CD4+ T cell responses has reportedly been documented following vaccination. Possible underestimation of total T cell responses by the TCR breadth and depth analyses was noted.

In regard to this clone: The antigen is not known.

The sample's treatment: some 19 received Ad26.COV2.S at low or high dose, single or two shots; 5 received placebo; per-sample allocation not given. Sampling was done on day 63 after the first vaccine or placebo injection. Germline lookup yields CDR1 SGHRS and CDR2 YFSETQ. Trimming stripped 0 bases from V and 5 bases from J, with 6 bases between. There are 13 residues in the CDR3. Only in-frame clones appear in the TCRdb table, and some are missing; sequencing was by immunoSEQ multiplex PCR. This table has hundreds of thousands of clones, approximately 88% appearing once. The TCR was taken from a person aged 18-65 years who received the Ad26.COV2.S COVID-19 vaccine or a placebo. The chain links TRBV5-1 to TRBJ2-1; D unclear. The sequences come from peripheral blood, collected in a trial of Ad26.COV2.S vaccine versus placebo. CDR3 sequence (DNA): TGCGCCAGCAGCTTGGCAGAAGACAATGAGCAGTTCTTC. The encoded protein is CASSLAEDNEQFF.